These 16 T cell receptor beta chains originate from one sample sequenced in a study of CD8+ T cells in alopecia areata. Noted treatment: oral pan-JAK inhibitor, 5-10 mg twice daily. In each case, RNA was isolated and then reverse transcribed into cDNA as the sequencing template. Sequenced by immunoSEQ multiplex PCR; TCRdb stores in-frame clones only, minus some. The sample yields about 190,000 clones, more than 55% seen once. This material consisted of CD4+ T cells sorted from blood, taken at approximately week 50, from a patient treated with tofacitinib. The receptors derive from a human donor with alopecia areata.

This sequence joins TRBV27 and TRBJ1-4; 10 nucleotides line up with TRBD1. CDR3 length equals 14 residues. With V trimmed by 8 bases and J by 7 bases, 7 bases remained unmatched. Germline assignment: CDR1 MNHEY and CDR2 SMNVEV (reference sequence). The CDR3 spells CASRGQGVGEKLFF. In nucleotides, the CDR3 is TGTGCCAGCCGTGGACAGGGGGTTGGTGAAAAACTGTTTTTT.

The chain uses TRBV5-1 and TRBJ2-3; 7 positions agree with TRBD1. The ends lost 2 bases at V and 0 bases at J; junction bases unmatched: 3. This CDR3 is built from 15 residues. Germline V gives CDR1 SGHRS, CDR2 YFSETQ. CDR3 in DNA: TGCGCCAGCAGCTTAGGGGGCCGTAGCACAGATACGCAGTATTTT. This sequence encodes CASSLGGRSTDTQYF.

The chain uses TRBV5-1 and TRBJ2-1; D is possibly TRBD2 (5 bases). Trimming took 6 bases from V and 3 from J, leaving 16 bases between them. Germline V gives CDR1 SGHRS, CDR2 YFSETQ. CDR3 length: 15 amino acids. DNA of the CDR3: TGCGCCAGCAAACCGACTCCTGAGGGCTACAATGAGCAGTTCTTC. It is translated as CASKPTPEGYNEQFF.

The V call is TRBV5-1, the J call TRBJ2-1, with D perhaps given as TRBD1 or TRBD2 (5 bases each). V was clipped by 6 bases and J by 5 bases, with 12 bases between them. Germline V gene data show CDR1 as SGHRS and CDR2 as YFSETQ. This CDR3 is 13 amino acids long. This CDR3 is CASTSRGHNEQFF. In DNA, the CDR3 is TGCGCCAGCACTTCTCGGGGACACAATGAGCAGTTCTTC.

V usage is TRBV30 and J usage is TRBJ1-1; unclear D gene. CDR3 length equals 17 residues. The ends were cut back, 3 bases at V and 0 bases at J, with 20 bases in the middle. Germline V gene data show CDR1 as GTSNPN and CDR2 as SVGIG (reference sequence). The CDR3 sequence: CAWRRDRTAQMNTEAFF. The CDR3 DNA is TGTGCCTGGAGAAGGGATAGAACAGCCCAGATGAACACTGAAGCTTTCTTT.

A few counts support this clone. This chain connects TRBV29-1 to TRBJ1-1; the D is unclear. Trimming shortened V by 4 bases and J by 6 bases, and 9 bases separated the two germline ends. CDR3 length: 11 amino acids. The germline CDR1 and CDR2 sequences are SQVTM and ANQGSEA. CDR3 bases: TGCAGCGTTGTTCGGGCAGCTGAAGCTTTCTTT. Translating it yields CSVVRAAEAFF.

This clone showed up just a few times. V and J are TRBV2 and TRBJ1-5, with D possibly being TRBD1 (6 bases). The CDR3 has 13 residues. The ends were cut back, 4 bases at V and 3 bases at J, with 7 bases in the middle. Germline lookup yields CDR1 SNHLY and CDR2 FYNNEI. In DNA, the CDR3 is TGTGCCAGCAGTGGGGACACCAATCAGCCCCAGCATTTT. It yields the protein CASSGDTNQPQHF.

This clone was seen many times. CDR3 sequence: CASSQNLPGSSGNTIYF. CDR3 sequence (DNA): TGCGCCAGCAGCCAAAACCTACCCGGCAGCTCTGGAAACACCATATATTTT. J is TRBJ1-3 and V is TRBV4-3; D unclear. In germline, CDR1 is LGHNA, CDR2 YSLEER. The CDR3 spans 17 residues. The germline V and J ends were trimmed by 2 bases and 0 bases, with 14 bases remaining between them.

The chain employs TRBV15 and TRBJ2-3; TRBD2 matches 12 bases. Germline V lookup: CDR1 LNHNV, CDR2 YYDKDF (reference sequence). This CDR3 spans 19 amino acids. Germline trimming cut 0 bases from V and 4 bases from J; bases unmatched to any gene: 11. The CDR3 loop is CATSRDWGTSGQPPDTQYF. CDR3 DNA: TGTGCCACCAGCAGAGATTGGGGGACTAGCGGGCAGCCTCCAGATACGCAGTATTTT.

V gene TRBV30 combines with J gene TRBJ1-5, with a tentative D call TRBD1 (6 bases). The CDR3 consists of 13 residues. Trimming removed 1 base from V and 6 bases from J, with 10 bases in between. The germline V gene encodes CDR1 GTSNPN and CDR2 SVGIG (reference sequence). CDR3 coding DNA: TGTGCCTGGAGTGCCCAGGGGAGTCAGCCCCAGCATTTT. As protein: CAWSAQGSQPQHF. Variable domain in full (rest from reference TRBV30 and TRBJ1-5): SQTIHQWPATLVQPVGSPLSLECTVEGTSNPNLYWYRQAAGRGLQLLFYSVGIGQISSEVPQNLSASRPQDRQFILSSKKLLLSDSGFYLCAWSAQGSQPQHFGDGTRLSIL.

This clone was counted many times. CDR3 sequence (DNA): TGCAGCGTCGCAGGGGCGGGCTATGGCTACACCTTC. Translated, it gives CSVAGAGYGYTF. This sequence joins TRBV29-1 and TRBJ1-2; a weak D match, TRBD1 (6 bases). The germline V gene encodes CDR1 SQVTM and CDR2 ANQGSEA. Trimming cost V 6 bases and J 4 bases, with 12 bases left between them. This CDR3 comprises 12 residues.

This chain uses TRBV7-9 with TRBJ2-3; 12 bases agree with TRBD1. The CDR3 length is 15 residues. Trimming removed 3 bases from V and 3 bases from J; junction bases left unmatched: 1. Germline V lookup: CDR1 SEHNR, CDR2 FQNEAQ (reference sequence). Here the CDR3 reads CASSLGQGATDTQYF. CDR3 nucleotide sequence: TGTGCCAGCAGCTTGGGACAGGGGGCAACAGATACGCAGTATTTT.

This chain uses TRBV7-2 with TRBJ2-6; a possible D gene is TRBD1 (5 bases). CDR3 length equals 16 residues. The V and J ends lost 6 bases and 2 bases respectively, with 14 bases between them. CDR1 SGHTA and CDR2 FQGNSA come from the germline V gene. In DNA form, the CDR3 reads TGTGCCAGCAGTTTAATCAGGGCCGCTGGGGCCAACGTCCTGACTTTC. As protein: CASSLIRAAGANVLTF.

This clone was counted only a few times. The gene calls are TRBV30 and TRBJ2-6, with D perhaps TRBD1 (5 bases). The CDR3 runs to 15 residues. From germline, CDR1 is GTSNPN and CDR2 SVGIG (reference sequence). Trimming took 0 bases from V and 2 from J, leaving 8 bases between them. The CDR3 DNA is TGTGCCTGGAGTGTAGGGGTGGCTGGGGCCAACGTCCTGACTTTC. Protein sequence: CAWSVGVAGANVLTF.

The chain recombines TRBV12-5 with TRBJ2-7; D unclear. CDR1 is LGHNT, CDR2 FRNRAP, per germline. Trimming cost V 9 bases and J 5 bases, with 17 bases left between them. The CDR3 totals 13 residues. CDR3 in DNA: TGTGCTAGCAGCATATCAGGTGTGAACGAGCAGTACTTC. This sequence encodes CASSISGVNEQYF. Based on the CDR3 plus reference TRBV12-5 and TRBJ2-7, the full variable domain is DARVTQTPRHKVTEMGQEVTMRCQPILGHNTVFWYRQTMMQGLELLAYFRNRAPLDDSGMPKDRFSAEMPDATLATLKIQPSEPRDSAVYFCASSISGVNEQYFGPGTRLTVT.

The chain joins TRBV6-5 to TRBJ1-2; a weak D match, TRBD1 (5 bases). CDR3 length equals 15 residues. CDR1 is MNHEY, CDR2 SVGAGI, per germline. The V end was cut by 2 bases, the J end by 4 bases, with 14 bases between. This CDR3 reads CASSYQAGPSYGYTF. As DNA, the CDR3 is TGTGCCAGCAGTTACCAGGCGGGGCCGAGCTATGGCTACACCTTC.